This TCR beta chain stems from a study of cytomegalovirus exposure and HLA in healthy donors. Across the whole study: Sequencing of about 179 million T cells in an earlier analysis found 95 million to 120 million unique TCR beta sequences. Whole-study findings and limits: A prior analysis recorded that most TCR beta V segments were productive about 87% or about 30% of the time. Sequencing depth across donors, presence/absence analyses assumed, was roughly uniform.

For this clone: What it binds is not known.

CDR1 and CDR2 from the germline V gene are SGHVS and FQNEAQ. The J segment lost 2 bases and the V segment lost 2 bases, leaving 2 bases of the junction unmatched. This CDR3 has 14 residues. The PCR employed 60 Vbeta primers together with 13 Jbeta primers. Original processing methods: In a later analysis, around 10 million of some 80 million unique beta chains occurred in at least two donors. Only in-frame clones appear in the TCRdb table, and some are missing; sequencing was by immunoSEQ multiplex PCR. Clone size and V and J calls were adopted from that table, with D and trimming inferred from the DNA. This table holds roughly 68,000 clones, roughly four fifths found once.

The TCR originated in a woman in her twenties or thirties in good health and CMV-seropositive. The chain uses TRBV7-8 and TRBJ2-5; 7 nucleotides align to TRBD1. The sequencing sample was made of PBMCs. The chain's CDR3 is CASSLRDRQETQYF. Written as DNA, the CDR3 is TGTGCCAGCAGCTTACGGGACAGACAAGAGACCCAGTACTTC.